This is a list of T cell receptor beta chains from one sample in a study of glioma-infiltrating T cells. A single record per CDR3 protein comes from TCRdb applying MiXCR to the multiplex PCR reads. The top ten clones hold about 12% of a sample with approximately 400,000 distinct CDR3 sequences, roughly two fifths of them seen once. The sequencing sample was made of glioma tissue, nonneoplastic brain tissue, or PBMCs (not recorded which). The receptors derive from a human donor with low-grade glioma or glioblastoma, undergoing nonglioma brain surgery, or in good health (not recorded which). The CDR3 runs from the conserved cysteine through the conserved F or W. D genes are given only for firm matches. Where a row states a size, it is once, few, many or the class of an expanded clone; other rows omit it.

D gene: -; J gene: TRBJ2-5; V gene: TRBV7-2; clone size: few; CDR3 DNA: TGTGCCAGCAGCTTAGCAGGATATAGGGAGACCCAGTACTTC; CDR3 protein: CASSLAGYRETQYF
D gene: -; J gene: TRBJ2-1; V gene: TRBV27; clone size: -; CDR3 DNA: TGTGCCAGCAGTACGCCTCGCCTGGTCGGCTCCTACAATGAGCAGTTCTTC; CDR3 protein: CASSTPRLVGSYNEQFF
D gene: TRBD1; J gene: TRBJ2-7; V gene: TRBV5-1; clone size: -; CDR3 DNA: TGCGCCAGCAGCCCGGGGACAGGGAGGGACGAGCAGTACTTC; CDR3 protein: CASSPGTGRDEQYF
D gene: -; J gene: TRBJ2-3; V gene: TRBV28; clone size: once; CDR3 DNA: TGTGCCATCAGTTCCCGGTACAGCACAGATACGCAGTATTTT; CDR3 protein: CAISSRYSTDTQYF
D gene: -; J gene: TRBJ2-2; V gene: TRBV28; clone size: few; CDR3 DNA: TGTGCCAGCAGACTTTTCCCCCACACGGGCACCGGGGAGCTGTTTTTT; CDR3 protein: CASRLFPHTGTGELFF
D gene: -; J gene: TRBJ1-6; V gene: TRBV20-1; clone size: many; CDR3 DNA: TGCAGTGCTAGAGGTGCTTCACCCCTCCACTTT; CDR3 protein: CSARGASPLHF
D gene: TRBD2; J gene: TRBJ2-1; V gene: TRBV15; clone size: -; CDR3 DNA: TGTGCCACCAGCAGAGCGGCCGGACTAGCGGGAGGGCCGGGTGCTTCCAATGAGCAGTTCTTC; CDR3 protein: CATSRAAGLAGGPGASNEQFF
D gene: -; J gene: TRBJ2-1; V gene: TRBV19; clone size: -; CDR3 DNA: TGTGCCAGTAGTATTTCCCAAAACAATGAGCAGTTCTTC; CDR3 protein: CASSISQNNEQFF
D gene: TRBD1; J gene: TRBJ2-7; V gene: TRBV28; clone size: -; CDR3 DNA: TGTGCCAGCAACCTCGGGACAGGACCCTACGAGCAGTACTTC; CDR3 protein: CASNLGTGPYEQYF
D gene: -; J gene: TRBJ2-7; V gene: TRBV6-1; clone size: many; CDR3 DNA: TGTGCCAGCAAATTAGCCCCCGATTACGAGCAGTACTTC; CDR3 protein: CASKLAPDYEQYF
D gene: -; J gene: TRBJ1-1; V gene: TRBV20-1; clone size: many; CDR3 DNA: TGCAGTGCCAGAGTGCCCCAGAGGAACACTGAAGCTTTCTTT; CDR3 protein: CSARVPQRNTEAFF
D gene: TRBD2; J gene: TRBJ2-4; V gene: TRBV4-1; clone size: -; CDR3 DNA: TGCGCCAGCAGCCCGGGACTAGCGAGAGCCCTAGCCAAAAACATTCAGTACTTC; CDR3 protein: CASSPGLARALAKNIQYF